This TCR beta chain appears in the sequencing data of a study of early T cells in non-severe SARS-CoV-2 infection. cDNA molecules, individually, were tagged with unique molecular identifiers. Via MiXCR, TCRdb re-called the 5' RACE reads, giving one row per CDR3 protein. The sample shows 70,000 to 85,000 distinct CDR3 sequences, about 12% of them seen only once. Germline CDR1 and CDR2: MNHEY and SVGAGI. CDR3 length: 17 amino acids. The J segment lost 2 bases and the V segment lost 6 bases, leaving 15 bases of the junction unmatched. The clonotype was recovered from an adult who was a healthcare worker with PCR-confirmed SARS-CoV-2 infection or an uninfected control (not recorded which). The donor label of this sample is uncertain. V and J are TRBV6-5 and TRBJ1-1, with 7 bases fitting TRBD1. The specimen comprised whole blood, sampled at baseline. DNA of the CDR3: TGTGCCAGCAGCCCCCTACTCCCGGGACAGAAAAACACTGAAGCTTTCTTT. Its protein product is CASSPLLPGQKNTEAFF.